The 31 T cell receptor beta chains in this list originate from one sample, sequenced in a study of metastatic and nonmetastatic thyroid tumors. No patient received treatment before thyroid surgery. TCRdb ran MiXCR on the PCR reads. The sample has around 37,000 clones, 20% to 25% seen once. Source material: tumor tissue. These receptors originate from a female donor with papillary thyroid cancer or a benign thyroid nodule (not recorded which). Some clones in this sample may be carry-over from other donors' samples.

CDR3 amino acids: CASSQEQDYGYTF. The CDR3 DNA reads TGTGCCAGCAGCCAAGAACAGGACTATGGCTACACCTTC. This chain uses TRBV6-1 with TRBJ1-2, with D tentatively TRBD1 (5 bases). The CDR3 spans 13 residues. Trimming removed 6 bases at V and 3 bases at J, with 11 bases between. Germline CDR1 MNHNS, CDR2 SASEGT.

This clone has a count of ten or more. The chain joins TRBV4-1 to TRBJ2-2; D remains ambiguous. Germline loops: CDR1 MGHRA, CDR2 YSYEKL. Deletions cut 0 bases from V and 5 bases from J, with 4 bases between. This CDR3 comprises 13 residues. CDR3 sequence reads: CASSQDETGELFF. CDR3 coding DNA: TGCGCCAGCAGCCAAGACGAGACCGGGGAGCTGTTTTTT.

This clone has ten or more counts. The genes are TRBV5-1 and TRBJ1-2; no firm D call. The CDR3 length is 14 residues. From germline, CDR1 is SGHRS and CDR2 YFSETQ. V lost 4 bases, J lost 4 bases, and 14 bases lay in between. CDR3 region: CASSPRGSSYGYTF. The CDR3 DNA follows: TGCGCCAGCAGCCCCCGGGGAAGCAGCTATGGCTACACCTTC. Combining the CDR3 with reference TRBV5-1 and TRBJ1-2 gives the whole variable domain KAGVTQTPRYLIKTRGQQVTLSCSPISGHRSVSWYQQTPGQGLQFLFEYFSETQRNKGNFPGRFSGRQFSNSRSEMNVSTLELGDSALYLCASSPRGSSYGYTFGSGTRLTVV.

By sample fraction, this clone is medium-sized. The chain employs TRBV4-1 and TRBJ2-2; 7 nucleotides align to TRBD2. The ends lost 5 bases at V and 2 bases at J; junction bases unmatched: 8. CDR3 length equals 16 residues. Germline V CDR1 and CDR2: MGHRA, YSYEKL. DNA of the CDR3: TGCGCCAGCAGCTTTTCTAGCGGAGGTAACACCGGGGAGCTGTTTTTT. This encodes CASSFSSGGNTGELFF.

This clone was observed a few times. This chain's CDR3 is CATSDTFYEKLFF. As DNA, the CDR3 is TGTGCCACCTCAGACACCTTCTATGAAAAACTGTTTTTT. The chain recombines TRBV28 with TRBJ1-4; D unclear. This CDR3 is 13 amino acids long. V lost 10 bases and J 6 bases, leaving 15 bases between the germline ends. Germline V CDR1 and CDR2: MDHEN, SYDVKM.

The chain joins TRBV3-1 to TRBJ2-3; D not resolved. Germline assignment: CDR1 LGHDT and CDR2 YNNKEL (reference sequence). The CDR3 runs 13 residues. Trimming shortened V by 4 bases and J by 4 bases, and 9 bases separated the two germline ends. The CDR3 nucleotides read TGTGCCAGCAGCCGGTCTTCCCCAGATACGCAGTATTTT. It encodes CASSRSSPDTQYF.

This clone was picked up a small number of times. The rearrangement uses TRBV6-2 or TRBV6-3 and TRBJ2-1; D remains unclear. V lost 6 bases and J lost 0, with 12 bases in between. The CDR3 loop spans 15 amino acids. Germline V gene sequence: CDR1 MNHEY, CDR2 SVGEGT. In DNA, the CDR3 is TGTGCCAGCAGCCAAAGACAAAGCTCCTACAATGAGCAGTTCTTC. This gives the protein CASSQRQSSYNEQFF.

This clone occurred a few times. One end of the junction fails to match germline, which may point to a read error. This chain connects TRBV6-1 to TRBJ2-2; D is perhaps TRBD1 or TRBD2 (5 bases each). This CDR3 is built from 15 residues. The V gene's germline CDR1 is MNHNS and CDR2 SASEGT. The CDR3 sequence is CASSWGAGDTGELVF. DNA of the CDR3: TGTGCCAGCAGTTGGGGCGCTGGTGACACCGGGGAGCTGGTTTTT.

This rearrangement joins TRBV6-1 to TRBJ1-6; D gene ambiguous. V was shortened by 8 bases and J by 5 bases, with 7 bases between the two germline ends. Looked up from germline, CDR1 is MNHNS and CDR2 is SASEGT. The CDR3 sequence is 12 residues long. The CDR3, as DNA: TGTGCCAGCCAAATAAATAATTCACCCCTCCACTTT. This translates into CASQINNSPLHF.

The CDR3 sequence: CASSQAPHRGPYGYTF. The CDR3 bases are TGTGCCAGCAGCCAGGCGCCCCACAGAGGACCCTATGGCTACACCTTC. The chain uses TRBV14 and TRBJ1-2; no definite D call. Germline CDR1 SGHDN, CDR2 FVKESK. The CDR3 has 16 residues. V was cut by 3 bases and J by 4 bases, with 18 bases left in between.

This clone was found many times. The chain combines TRBV28 with TRBJ2-7; D call uncertain. Germline V gene sequence: CDR1 MDHEN, CDR2 SYDVKM. This CDR3 has 14 residues. Trimming removed 6 bases at V and 3 bases at J, with 15 bases between. The CDR3 region is CASRWQTTSYEQYF. The CDR3 nucleotides read TGTGCCAGCAGGTGGCAGACCACAAGCTACGAGCAGTACTTC.

This clone was seen a few times. A much larger clone lies a single base off, so this may be a read error. The J gene is TRBJ2-3, the V gene TRBV16; no reliable D call. Germline CDR1 is KGHSY and CDR2 is FQNENV. The CDR3 is made up of 11 amino acids. This CDR3 reads CAISQTDTQYF. The CDR3 nucleotides are TGTGCCATCAGCCAAACAGATACGCAGTATTTT.

This rearrangement joins TRBV5-1 to TRBJ2-7; weak D call: TRBD1 (5 bases). V lost 0 bases, J lost 8 bases, and 18 bases lay in between. The CDR3 length is 15 residues. Looked up from germline, CDR1 is SGHRS and CDR2 is YFSETQ. The CDR3 loop reads CASSLGGAGSLQQYF. Written as DNA, the CDR3 is TGCGCCAGCAGCTTGGGTGGGGCCGGATCGCTGCAGCAGTACTTC.

The V call is TRBV11-2, the J call TRBJ1-5; D is uncertain. V lost 0 bases, J lost 5 bases, and 11 bases lay in between. Germline V CDR1 and CDR2: SGHAT, FQNNGV. The CDR3 is 15 residues long. In DNA form, the CDR3 reads TGTGCCAGCAGCTTAGAAGGAGGGTTTTATCAGCCCCAGCATTTT. It codes for CASSLEGGFYQPQHF.

The chain joins TRBV3-1 to TRBJ2-3, with 11 bases fitting TRBD2. Trimming took 3 bases from V and 4 from J; bases not matched to a gene: 6. Germline assignment: CDR1 LGHDT and CDR2 YNNKEL (reference sequence). The CDR3 extends over 16 amino acids. CDR3 sequence reads: CASSQELAGAPDTQYF. CDR3 nucleotide sequence: TGTGCCAGCAGCCAGGAACTAGCGGGAGCACCAGATACGCAGTATTTT.

This clone came up a few times. One junction end does not reproduce the germline sequence, and a read error may be involved. The chain employs TRBV15 and TRBJ2-3, with TRBD2 as a possible D gene (6 bases). Germline values: CDR1 LNHNV, CDR2 YYDKDF (reference sequence). The CDR3 totals 15 residues. The CDR3 bases are TGTGCCACCAGCAGGAGGAGGGGCGGCAAGGATACGAAGTATTTT. Protein product: CATSRRRGGKDTKYF.

This clone is classed as medium-sized. The rearrangement joins TRBV3-1 to TRBJ2-5; 13 bases match TRBD2. The CDR3 is made up of 16 amino acids. Germline loops: CDR1 LGHDT, CDR2 YNNKEL (reference sequence). V gave up 4 bases and J gave up 6 bases; unmatched junction bases: 8. The CDR3: CASSLRTSGGGQTQYF. Written as DNA, the CDR3 is TGTGCCAGCAGCCTTCGGACTAGCGGGGGAGGGCAGACCCAGTACTTC.

This clone was observed many times. It may be a read error: a sequence one base away is much more abundant. The sample carries other DNA sequences with the same CDR3. This chain joins TRBV6-1 and TRBJ2-1, with a weak D call TRBD2 (5 bases). The germline V and J ends were trimmed by 4 bases and 6 bases, with 16 bases remaining between them. This CDR3 contains 15 residues. Per the germline V gene, CDR1 is MNHNS and CDR2 is SASEGT. The CDR3 DNA reads TGTGCCAGCAGTGGTCTACTGGCGGGTGGCAATGAGCAGTTCTTC. It yields the protein CASSGLLAGGNEQFF.

This clone appeared many times. The chain joins TRBV20-1 to TRBJ2-7; TRBD2 aligns across 10 bases. The CDR3 has 13 amino acids. The germline CDR1 and CDR2 sequences are DFQATT and SNEGSKA (reference sequence). The J segment lost 7 bases and the V segment lost 5 bases, leaving 8 bases of the junction unmatched. CDR3 sequence: CSAPSGRVEEQYF. CDR3 DNA: TGCAGTGCTCCCAGCGGGAGGGTGGAAGAGCAGTACTTC.

This clone was counted between two and nine times. This sequence joins TRBV7-9 and TRBJ1-1; D gene ambiguous. This CDR3 has 14 amino acids. Germline-derived CDR1 and CDR2 are SEHNR and FQNEAQ (reference sequence). Trimming left V 4 bases short and J 4 bases short, with 13 bases between. CDR3 sequence: CASSSPEVGTEAFF. The DNA for the CDR3 is TGTGCCAGCAGCTCCCCAGAGGTTGGCACTGAAGCTTTCTTT.

Ten or more counts support this clone. Other DNA variants within this sample encode the same CDR3. The rearrangement links TRBV12-3 or TRBV12-4 to TRBJ1-6; D not certain. The germline V and J ends were trimmed by 5 bases and 3 bases, with 5 bases remaining between them. The CDR3 runs 13 residues. This CDR3 is CASSRDYNSPLHF. CDR3 nucleotide sequence: TGTGCCAGCAGTCGAGACTATAATTCACCCCTCCACTTT.

This clone was picked up a small number of times. This CDR3 reads CASSYPGTGGGTEAFF. The DNA for the CDR3 is TGTGCCAGCAGTTACCCTGGGACAGGCGGCGGGACTGAAGCTTTCTTT. The V call is TRBV6-5, the J call TRBJ1-1; 8 nucleotides agree with TRBD1. The length of the CDR3 is 16 residues. The J segment lost 5 bases and the V segment lost 2 bases, leaving 10 bases of the junction unmatched. Germline V gives CDR1 MNHEY, CDR2 SVGAGI.

The genes are TRBV7-2 and TRBJ1-1; D is unresolved. Germline loops: CDR1 SGHTA, CDR2 FQGNSA. The V gene lost 1 base and the J gene lost 5 bases, with 11 bases spanning the gap. The CDR3 spans 14 residues. The CDR3 spells CASSLVVGWTEAFF. The CDR3 DNA is TGTGCCAGCAGCTTAGTGGTGGGGTGGACTGAAGCTTTCTTT. The entire variable domain, with the rest obtained from reference TRBV7-2 and TRBJ1-1, is as follows: GAGVSQSPSNKVTEKGKDVELRCDPISGHTALYWYRQSLGQGLEFLIYFQGNSAPDKSGLPSDRFSAERTGGSVSTLTIQRTQQEDSAVYLCASSLVVGWTEAFFGQGTRLTVV.

This clone was found many times. The rearrangement joins TRBV4-2 to TRBJ1-1, with a possible D match to TRBD1 (5 bases). The germline gives CDR1 LGHNA, CDR2 YNFKEQ. Trimming took 0 bases from V and 4 from J, leaving 12 bases between them. The CDR3 is 15 amino acids. The CDR3 DNA follows: TGTGCCAGCAGCCAAGAGCCAGGGCGGGTCACTGAAGCTTTCTTT. Translation gives CASSQEPGRVTEAFF.

The table lists this clone with many counts. The J gene is TRBJ1-5, the V gene TRBV6-2 or TRBV6-3, with a weak D call TRBD1 (5 bases). Germline V gives CDR1 MNHEY, CDR2 SVGEGT. V lost 2 bases and J 1 base, leaving 15 bases between the germline ends. The CDR3 has 17 amino acids. CDR3 in amino acids: CASSYPGLGFSNQPQHF. CDR3 sequence (DNA): TGTGCCAGCAGTTACCCGGGACTGGGCTTCAGCAATCAGCCCCAGCATTTT.

This clone was counted ten times or more. V gene TRBV18 combines with J gene TRBJ2-7; 8 nucleotides line up with TRBD2. Germline V gives CDR1 KGHSH, CDR2 LQKENI. V gave up 4 bases and J gave up 6 bases; unmatched junction bases: 8. This CDR3 is 14 amino acids long. For the CDR3, the DNA is TGTGCCAGCTCACGGGCGGGGGGAGCCGGCGAGCAGTACTTC. This sequence encodes CASSRAGGAGEQYF.

This clone was seen repeatedly, ten times or more. The V call is TRBV6-1, the J call TRBJ1-1; possible D gene TRBD1, 5 bases. Trimming shortened V by 3 bases and J by 1 base, and 6 bases separated the two germline ends. From germline, CDR1 is MNHNS and CDR2 SASEGT. The CDR3 is made up of 13 amino acids. The DNA for the CDR3 is TGTGCCAGCAGTGACGGACAGAACACTGAAGCTTTCTTT. This encodes CASSDGQNTEAFF.

This clone was seen many times. The rearrangement joins TRBV20-1 to TRBJ2-3; D remains ambiguous. The germline V and J ends were trimmed by 6 bases and 0 bases, with 16 bases remaining between them. Germline V CDR1 and CDR2: DFQATT, SNEGSKA (reference sequence). The CDR3 covers 15 residues. The CDR3 sequence is CSAPSSAASTDTQYF. Here the CDR3 DNA reads TGCAGTGCCCCAAGCTCGGCAGCTAGCACAGATACGCAGTATTTT.

The chain recombines TRBV7-2 with TRBJ2-7; no clear D. The CDR3 totals 13 residues. Per germline, CDR1 SGHTA and CDR2 FQGNSA. The V end lost 5 bases, the J end lost 6 bases, and 14 bases lay between the germline ends. This CDR3 is CASSRPPPFEQYF. For the CDR3, the DNA is TGTGCCAGCAGCAGGCCTCCTCCCTTCGAGCAGTACTTC.

The chain uses TRBV28 and TRBJ2-7; D gene ambiguous. V gave up 6 bases and J gave up 4 bases, with 19 bases separating them. There are 15 residues in the CDR3. Germline assignment: CDR1 MDHEN and CDR2 SYDVKM. This CDR3 reads CASRGIAPSPYEQYF. CDR3 DNA sequence: TGTGCCAGCAGGGGAATTGCACCCTCCCCATACGAGCAGTACTTC. The variable domain in full, with the rest retrieved from reference TRBV28 and TRBJ2-7, is DVKVTQSSRYLVKRTGEKVFLECVQDMDHENMFWYRQDPGLGLRLIYFSYDVKMKEKGDIPEGYSVSREKKERFSLILESASTNQTSMYLCASRGIAPSPYEQYFGPGTRLTVT.

This clone was detected many times. This chain uses TRBV12-3 or TRBV12-4 with TRBJ2-1; TRBD1 matches at 7 bases. The ends lost 5 bases at V and 4 bases at J; junction bases unmatched: 5. The CDR3 is 14 amino acids. The CDR3 loop is CASSRQGTYNEQFF. The DNA of the CDR3 is TGTGCCAGCAGTCGACAGGGAACTTACAATGAGCAGTTCTTC.